These 17 T cell receptor beta chains came from one sample sequenced in a study of tumour-infiltrating T cells in Burkitt lymphoma. Data came from immunoSEQ multiplex PCR; TCRdb stores just in-frame clones and leaves some out. The sample yields about 200 clones, 80% seen once. The sequenced material came from tumor tissue. These receptors came from a human donor with Burkitt lymphoma.

This CDR3 is CASSRGRGEKLFF. As DNA, the CDR3 is TGTGCCAGTAGTCGCGGCAGGGGTGAAAAACTGTTTTTT. The chain links TRBV19 to TRBJ1-4, with a tentative D call TRBD1 (6 bases). Germline loops: CDR1 LNHDA, CDR2 SQIVND (reference sequence). This CDR3 spans 13 amino acids. The V end lost 5 bases, the J end lost 7 bases, and 11 bases lay between the germline ends.

The gene calls are TRBV15 and TRBJ1-5; 7 bases are shared with TRBD1. V lost 8 bases to trimming and J lost 3 bases; unmatched junction nucleotides: 4. CDR1 is LNHNV and CDR2 is YYDKDF in the germline V gene (reference sequence). This CDR3 is built from 13 residues. For the CDR3, the DNA is TGTGCCACCGCAGGGGGGAACAATCAGCCCCAGCATTTT. Translation gives CATAGGNNQPQHF.

This clone was detected once. The chain joins TRBV19 to TRBJ2-2, with TRBD1 identical over 8 bases. Trimming cost V 5 bases and J 12 bases; bases outside gene matches: 8. There are 13 residues in the CDR3. CDR1 and CDR2 from the germline V gene are LNHDA and SQIVND (reference sequence). The DNA of the CDR3 is TGTGCCAGTAGTCCCGAGGACAGGGTGAAGCTGTTTTTT. It yields the protein CASSPEDRVKLFF.

The gene calls are TRBV1 and TRBJ2-7. TRBV1 is marked as a pseudogene. This CDR3 region has 12 residues. CDR3 nucleotides: TGCACCAGCAGCCAGGGGGCCTACGAGCAGTACTTC. As protein: CTSSQGAYEQYF.

The chain joins TRBV10-3 to TRBJ1-5; D uncertain. The CDR3 has 16 amino acids. Trimming took 6 bases from V and 0 from J, leaving 15 bases between them. The germline V gene encodes CDR1 ENHRY and CDR2 SYGVKD. The CDR3 DNA reads TGTGCCATCAGGGACGGATCCTTGGGTAGCAATCAGCCCCAGCATTTT. Protein sequence: CAIRDGSLGSNQPQHF.

The chain uses TRBV6-4 and TRBJ2-2, with D possibly being TRBD1 (6 bases). Per the germline V gene, CDR1 is MRHNA and CDR2 is SNTAGT. Deletions cut 2 bases from V and 3 bases from J, with 10 bases between. CDR3 length: 15 amino acids. CDR3 residues: CASSDPQGHTGELFF. The CDR3 nucleotides are TGTGCCAGCAGTGACCCACAGGGTCACACCGGGGAGCTGTTTTTT.

The chain employs TRBV5-1 and TRBJ2-1; a possible D gene is TRBD1 (6 bases). CDR1 is SGHRS, CDR2 YFSETQ, per germline. Trimming pared 2 bases from V and 8 bases from J, leaving 14 bases between. The CDR3 is 14 amino acids. The CDR3 nucleotides read TGCGCCAGCAGCTTCAGGGGCTGGATGGATGAGCAGTTCTTC. It encodes CASSFRGWMDEQFF.

CDR3 residues: CASSSRAFGNTIYF. In DNA, the CDR3 is TGTGCCAGCAGCTCCCGGGCCTTTGGAAACACCATATATTTT. The chain employs TRBV6-1 and TRBJ1-3; no firm D call. CDR1 is MNHNS, CDR2 SASEGT, per germline. CDR3 length: 14 amino acids. V was pared by 6 bases and J by 3 bases, with 12 bases between.

This clone was seen only once. The rearrangement uses TRBV6-1 and TRBJ1-4; D is unresolved. V was shortened by 4 bases and J by 3 bases, with 12 bases between the two germline ends. This CDR3 has 15 residues. Germline values: CDR1 MNHNS, CDR2 SASEGT. CDR3 nucleotide sequence: TGTGCCAGCAGTGCCTCAGTGGGCTCTAATGAAAAACTGTTTTTT. Its translation is CASSASVGSNEKLFF.

This clone was detected only once. The chain combines TRBV19 with TRBJ2-3, with TRBD2 matching over 11 bases. The trim removed 4 bases at V and 1 base at J, leaving 4 bases unmatched. The CDR3 contains 16 residues. CDR1 is LNHDA and CDR2 is SQIVND in the germline V gene (reference sequence). The CDR3 reads CASSTRLAGRTDTQYF. The CDR3 nucleotides are TGTGCCAGTAGTACACGACTAGCGGGGCGCACAGATACGCAGTATTTT. Together with reference TRBV19 and TRBJ2-3, the CDR3 gives the full variable domain: DGGITQSPKYLFRKEGQNVTLSCEQNLNHDAMYWYRQDPGQGLRLIYYSQIVNDFQKGDIAEGYSVSREKKESFPLTVTSAQKNPTAFYLCASSTRLAGRTDTQYFGPGTRLTVL.

V usage is TRBV7-1 and J usage is TRBJ2-6, with D perhaps being TRBD1 or TRBD2 (5 bases each). TRBV7-1 is an ORF, with its function uncertain. V was shortened by 5 bases and J by 5 bases, with 22 bases between the two germline ends. The CDR3 is 18 amino acids. CDR3 residues: CASSRLIRGQSRANVLTF. The CDR3 DNA follows: TGTGCCAGCAGCAGACTAATACGAGGACAAAGTCGGGCCAACGTCCTGACTTTC.

The gene calls are TRBV7-6 and TRBJ2-2; 10 bases match TRBD1. Germline values: CDR1 SGHVS, CDR2 FNYEAQ. The CDR3 loop spans 16 amino acids. Trimming cost V 1 base and J 4 bases; bases outside gene matches: 3. This CDR3 is CASSLGGTGATGELFF. In DNA, the CDR3 is TGTGCCAGCAGCTTAGGAGGGACAGGGGCCACCGGGGAGCTGTTTTTT.

The chain combines TRBV19 with TRBJ2-5, with D possibly being TRBD2 (5 bases). The CDR3 is made up of 15 amino acids. CDR1 LNHDA and CDR2 SQIVND come from the germline V gene (reference sequence). V lost 3 bases and J 1 base, leaving 12 bases between the germline ends. The CDR3 reads CASSMDHGVQETQYF. The DNA for the CDR3 is TGTGCCAGTAGTATGGACCACGGGGTCCAAGAGACCCAGTACTTC. Full variable domain (missing parts from reference TRBV19 and TRBJ2-5): DGGITQSPKYLFRKEGQNVTLSCEQNLNHDAMYWYRQDPGQGLRLIYYSQIVNDFQKGDIAEGYSVSREKKESFPLTVTSAQKNPTAFYLCASSMDHGVQETQYFGPGTRLLVL.

The count of this clone is one. In DNA, the CDR3 is TGTGCTAGTGGTCAAGGGGGTGAGCAGTACTTC. As protein: CASGQGGEQYF. The chain uses TRBV12-5 and TRBJ2-7; weak D call: TRBD1 (6 bases). The CDR3 sequence is 11 residues long. V gave up 5 bases and J gave up 7 bases, with 9 bases separating them. From germline, CDR1 is LGHNT and CDR2 FRNRAP.

The chain couples TRBV27 to TRBJ1-2; 8 bases are a match to TRBD1. The CDR3 totals 14 residues. Germline V gene data show CDR1 as MNHEY and CDR2 as SMNVEV (reference sequence). With V trimmed by 5 bases and J by 2 bases, 4 bases remained unmatched. The CDR3, as DNA: TGTGCCAGCAGTACCCAGGGGGCAAACTATGGCTACACCTTC. It is translated as CASSTQGANYGYTF.

The V and J genes are TRBV9 and TRBJ2-3; D ambiguous. Trimming removed 2 bases at V and 4 bases at J, with 11 bases between. Germline CDR1 and CDR2: SGDLS and YYNGEE. The CDR3 is 14 residues long. The CDR3 coding sequence is TGTGCCAGCAGCGTCAGTTTGGGGTCAGATACGCAGTATTTT. It translates to CASSVSLGSDTQYF. Looking up the rest from reference TRBV9 and TRBJ2-3 gives the full variable domain: DSGVTQTPKHLITATGQRVTLRCSPRSGDLSVYWYQQSLDQGLQFLIQYYNGEERAKGNILERFSAQQFPDLHSELNLSSLELGDSALYFCASSVSLGSDTQYFGPGTRLTVL.

This chain joins TRBV7-3 and TRBJ2-3; 8 bases are a match to TRBD1. The trim removed 2 bases at V and 4 bases at J, leaving 5 bases unmatched. The CDR3 is made up of 15 amino acids. Germline CDR1 and CDR2: SGHTA and FQGTGA. This chain's CDR3 is CASSLGGQGADTQYF. The CDR3 nucleotides are TGTGCCAGCAGCTTAGGTGGACAGGGCGCAGATACGCAGTATTTT.